These 16 T cell receptor beta chains share one sample of origin, sequenced in a study of blood T cell repertoires in COVID-19. Generated by immunoSEQ multiplex PCR, the TCRdb table keeps only in-frame clones and is missing some. The table includes 150,000 or so clones, about four fifths detected once. Sequences were obtained from peripheral blood. The receptor source for this set is a human donor in a cohort sampled during active COVID-19.

This clone has only one observation. This chain uses TRBV30 with TRBJ2-7, with 9 bases aligning to TRBD2. The CDR3 consists of 13 residues. CDR1 is GTSNPN and CDR2 is SVGIG in the germline V gene (reference sequence). The J segment lost 4 bases and the V segment lost 4 bases, leaving 5 bases of the junction unmatched. The CDR3 DNA is TGTGCCTGGACTCTAGCGGGGACATACGAGCAGTACTTC. Amino acids: CAWTLAGTYEQYF.

This clone showed up just a few times. The chain links TRBV5-6 to TRBJ2-7; TRBD1 might be the D (5 bases). V lost 1 base and J lost 0, with 14 bases in between. The CDR3 consists of 16 residues. Looked up from germline, CDR1 is SGHDT and CDR2 is YYEEEE. The CDR3 bases are TGTGCCAGCAGCTTGTTAGGGGCCCTTCCCTCCTACGAGCAGTACTTC. It yields the protein CASSLLGALPSYEQYF.

The genes are TRBV25-1 and TRBJ2-2, with D possibly TRBD2 on 6 matching bases. V lost 0 bases, J lost 0 bases, and 11 bases lay in between. Per germline, CDR1 MGHDK and CDR2 SYGVNS. The CDR3 contains 17 residues. The CDR3 nucleotides are TGTGCCAGCAGTGAATATAAAGGAGGGGCGAACACCGGGGAGCTGTTTTTT. It is translated as CASSEYKGGANTGELFF.

This clone appeared a single time. The chain couples TRBV18 to TRBJ2-1; tentative D call: TRBD2 (5 bases). With 6 bases removed from V and 7 bases from J, the gap between germline ends came to 10 bases. This CDR3 comprises 12 residues. CDR1 KGHSH and CDR2 LQKENI come from the germline V gene. The CDR3 DNA follows: TGTGCCAGCTCCCTGCGGGCGAATGAGCAGTTCTTC. Translation gives CASSLRANEQFF.

The chain carries TRBV30 and TRBJ2-5, with D possibly matching TRBD1 (6 bases). In germline, CDR1 is GTSNPN, CDR2 SVGIG (reference sequence). V lost 3 bases and J 5 bases, leaving 16 bases between the germline ends. The CDR3 covers 14 residues. The CDR3 spells CAWREQGWGETQYF. The DNA for the CDR3 is TGTGCCTGGAGGGAACAGGGCTGGGGGGAGACCCAGTACTTC.

This chain uses TRBV6-5 with TRBJ2-7; TRBD1 matches 7 bases. Germline loops: CDR1 MNHEY, CDR2 SVGAGI. This CDR3 is 13 amino acids long. The ends lost 2 bases at V and 6 bases at J; junction bases unmatched: 4. The DNA of the CDR3 is TGTGCCAGCAGTTACAGACAGGGTGGCGAGCAGTACTTC. Protein: CASSYRQGGEQYF.

The chain joins TRBV28 to TRBJ1-3, with D possibly matching TRBD1 (6 bases). The V end lost 7 bases, the J end lost 0 bases, and 10 bases lay between the germline ends. This CDR3 region has 14 residues. Germline V gene data show CDR1 as MDHEN and CDR2 as SYDVKM. The CDR3: CASTSRGSGNTIYF. The CDR3 nucleotides are TGTGCCAGCACAAGCAGGGGCTCTGGAAACACCATATATTTT.

This chain connects TRBV5-1 to TRBJ2-3; D is possibly TRBD2 (6 bases). The V gene's germline CDR1 is SGHRS and CDR2 YFSETQ. The CDR3 has 15 amino acids. V lost 4 bases to trimming and J lost 4 bases, with 16 bases between them. The CDR3 DNA follows: TGCGCCAGCAGCCCGGGCCGCGGGGCATCAGATACGCAGTATTTT. The encoded protein is CASSPGRGASDTQYF.

The chain joins TRBV6-5 to TRBJ2-1, with 7 bases aligning to TRBD2. V trimming: 4 bases; J trimming: 9 bases; junction bases outside the gene matches: 15. CDR1 MNHEY and CDR2 SVGAGI come from the germline V gene. CDR3 length: 16 amino acids. The CDR3, as DNA: TGTGCCAGCAGTTTCTCCCCTAGCGGTCACTTGGGTGAGCAGTTCTTC. It is translated as CASSFSPSGHLGEQFF.

Here the CDR3 reads CASSATTSSNEQFF. CDR3 sequence (DNA): TGTGCCAGTAGTGCGACCACTAGCAGCAATGAGCAGTTCTTC. The V call is TRBV19, the J call TRBJ2-1; TRBD2 is a possible D gene (6 bases). V was cut by 5 bases and J by 6 bases, with 14 bases left in between. Germline lookup yields CDR1 LNHDA and CDR2 SQIVND (reference sequence). CDR3 length: 14 residues.

The chain couples TRBV6-6 to TRBJ2-6, with 9 bases aligning to TRBD1. Unmatched junction bases numbered 1, after V lost 2 bases and J lost 2 bases. Germline values: CDR1 MNHNY, CDR2 SVGAGI (reference sequence). This CDR3 is built from 16 residues. The CDR3 loop is CASSYDRGAGANVLTF. The DNA for the CDR3 is TGTGCCAGCAGTTACGACAGGGGGGCTGGGGCCAACGTCCTGACTTTC.

This clone was seen just once. The chain is built from TRBV7-9 and TRBJ2-3; perhaps TRBD2 as D (7 bases). This CDR3 has 15 amino acids. CDR1 and CDR2 from the germline V gene are SEHNR and FQNEAQ (reference sequence). The germline V and J ends were trimmed by 3 bases and 2 bases, with 12 bases remaining between them. For the CDR3, the DNA is TGTGCCAGCAGCTTCGGGGGGCGGGCCACAGATACGCAGTATTTT. The encoded protein is CASSFGGRATDTQYF.

The rearrangement joins TRBV6-5 to TRBJ1-2; weak D call: TRBD1 (6 bases). V was trimmed by 0 bases and J by 4 bases, leaving 9 bases between them. This CDR3 has 14 residues. Germline lookup yields CDR1 MNHEY and CDR2 SVGAGI. CDR3 nucleotides: TGTGCCAGCAGTTACTCGCAGGGGACCTATGGCTACACCTTC. Its protein product is CASSYSQGTYGYTF.

The chain has TRBV6-6 and TRBJ2-6; D gene unclear. Per germline, CDR1 MNHNY and CDR2 SVGAGI (reference sequence). The CDR3 loop spans 15 amino acids. The V end was cut by 8 bases, the J end by 0 bases, with 11 bases between. Here the CDR3 DNA reads TGTGCCAGCTCGACTGGTACCTCTGGGGCCAACGTCCTGACTTTC. Translated, it gives CASSTGTSGANVLTF.

This sequence joins TRBV7-8 and TRBJ1-1; D is perhaps TRBD1 (6 bases). The CDR3 runs 15 residues. Germline V gene lookup returns CDR1 SGHVS and CDR2 FQNEAQ. Trimming took off 1 base at V and 5 bases at J, with 14 bases between the two ends. Written as DNA, the CDR3 is TGTGCCAGCAGCTTAGATCGGGGGGCCAAGACTGAAGCTTTCTTT. It yields the protein CASSLDRGAKTEAFF.

This chain uses TRBV7-2 with TRBJ2-3, with D tentatively TRBD1 (6 bases). Looked up from germline, CDR1 is SGHTA and CDR2 is FQGNSA. The CDR3 covers 14 residues. Trimming pared 5 bases from V and 8 bases from J, leaving 17 bases between. The CDR3 sequence: CASSPGTFRGTQYF. The CDR3 DNA is TGTGCCAGCAGCCCCGGGACCTTCAGGGGTACGCAGTATTTT.